These T cell receptor beta chains were read from a single sample in a study of OX40 agonist ivuxolimab in advanced cancers. The method was immunoSEQ multiplex PCR; TCRdb's version includes in-frame clones alone and lacks a portion of them. The top ten hold roughly 20% of the sample, which has approximately 18,000 clones, about 80% seen once. Specimen: CD4+ or CD8+ T cells sorted from blood, collected in a trial of the OX40 agonist ivuxolimab. The receptors come from an adult with an advanced solid tumor such as melanoma, head and neck, liver or kidney cancer. CDR3s include the opening cysteine and the closing phenylalanine or tryptophan. Each record gives: J gene, D gene, clone size, V gene, CDR3 protein, CDR3 DNA. D genes are given only for firm matches. A clone size is listed for some rows: how often the clone was seen (once, few, many), or a class if it is expanded.

j_gene: TRBJ1-4; d_gene: -; abundance: -; v_gene: TRBV6-1; CDR3aa: CASSDGPALSTNEKLFF; CDR3nt: TGTGCCAGCAGTGATGGTCCGGCACTATCAACTAATGAAAAACTGTTTTTT
j_gene: TRBJ1-1; d_gene: -; abundance: -; v_gene: TRBV12-5; CDR3aa: CASGFSLSERNTEAFF; CDR3nt: TGTGCTAGTGGTTTTTCCCTAAGCGAAAGGAACACTGAAGCTTTCTTT
j_gene: TRBJ1-6; d_gene: -; abundance: -; v_gene: TRBV30; CDR3aa: CAWKQGSNSPLHF; CDR3nt: TGTGCCTGGAAACAGGGTTCGAATTCACCCCTCCACTTT
j_gene: TRBJ2-3; d_gene: -; abundance: -; v_gene: TRBV28; CDR3aa: CASSSRWGYQNTDTQYF; CDR3nt: TGTGCCAGCAGCTCCCGGTGGGGGTACCAAAACACAGATACGCAGTATTTT
j_gene: TRBJ1-1; d_gene: TRBD1; abundance: -; v_gene: TRBV7-6; CDR3aa: CASTPGQIPLNTEAFF; CDR3nt: TGTGCCTCAACACCGGGACAGATTCCCCTGAACACTGAAGCTTTCTTT
j_gene: TRBJ2-3; d_gene: TRBD1; abundance: -; v_gene: TRBV6-6; CDR3aa: CASTGTGTDTQYF; CDR3nt: TGTGCCAGCACAGGGACAGGGACAGATACGCAGTATTTT
j_gene: TRBJ1-2; d_gene: TRBD1; abundance: -; v_gene: TRBV7-6; CDR3aa: CASSLGTGGSYGYTF; CDR3nt: TGTGCCAGCAGCTTAGGAACAGGGGGGAGCTATGGCTACACCTTC
j_gene: TRBJ2-3; d_gene: -; abundance: -; v_gene: TRBV4-1; CDR3aa: CASSQEVGRFTDTQYF; CDR3nt: TGCGCCAGCAGCCAAGAGGTTGGCAGGTTCACAGATACGCAGTATTTT
j_gene: TRBJ2-1; d_gene: TRBD1; abundance: many; v_gene: TRBV7-7; CDR3aa: CASSLGTGEINEQFF; CDR3nt: TGTGCCAGCAGCCTCGGGACAGGGGAAATCAATGAGCAGTTCTTC
j_gene: TRBJ2-7; d_gene: TRBD1; abundance: -; v_gene: TRBV29-1; CDR3aa: CSVDGPGQAAYEQYF; CDR3nt: TGCAGCGTTGATGGCCCGGGACAGGCCGCCTACGAGCAGTACTTC
j_gene: TRBJ2-7; d_gene: TRBD1; abundance: -; v_gene: TRBV25-1; CDR3aa: CASSGASLQGLSSYEQYF; CDR3nt: TGTGCCAGCAGTGGAGCCAGCCTACAGGGGCTGAGCTCCTACGAGCAGTACTTC
j_gene: TRBJ2-7; d_gene: -; abundance: -; v_gene: TRBV6-1; CDR3aa: CASSESTVTYEQYF; CDR3nt: TGTGCCAGCAGTGAAAGTACGGTAACCTACGAGCAGTACTTC
j_gene: TRBJ2-2; d_gene: TRBD1; abundance: -; v_gene: TRBV18; CDR3aa: CASSPQRTGGAGGTGELFF; CDR3nt: TGTGCCAGCTCACCACAACGGACAGGGGGCGCCGGAGGAACCGGGGAGCTGTTTTTT
j_gene: TRBJ2-3; d_gene: -; abundance: once; v_gene: TRBV5-1; CDR3aa: CASSLVERGTDTQYF; CDR3nt: TGCGCCAGCAGCTTGGTCGAGAGGGGCACAGATACGCAGTATTTT
j_gene: TRBJ1-5; d_gene: -; abundance: -; v_gene: TRBV7-8; CDR3aa: CASSLGRDNQPQHF; CDR3nt: TGTGCCAGCAGCTTAGGCAGGGACAATCAGCCCCAGCATTTT
j_gene: TRBJ1-2; d_gene: -; abundance: once; v_gene: TRBV4-1; CDR3aa: CASSQQGMYGYTF; CDR3nt: TGCGCCAGCAGCCAACAAGGGATGTATGGCTACACCTTC
j_gene: TRBJ2-2; d_gene: TRBD1; abundance: -; v_gene: TRBV29-1; CDR3aa: CSVEAPTGVTGELFF; CDR3nt: TGCAGCGTTGAAGCCCCGACAGGGGTCACCGGGGAGCTGTTTTTT
j_gene: TRBJ1-1; d_gene: -; abundance: -; v_gene: TRBV29-1; CDR3aa: CSVVYLGGAPDTEAFF; CDR3nt: TGCAGCGTTGTTTACTTAGGAGGGGCGCCGGACACTGAAGCTTTCTTT
j_gene: TRBJ1-5; d_gene: -; abundance: few; v_gene: TRBV30; CDR3aa: CAWSEGNQPQHF; CDR3nt: TGTGCCTGGAGTGAGGGGAATCAGCCCCAGCATTTT
j_gene: TRBJ1-5; d_gene: -; abundance: -; v_gene: TRBV27; CDR3aa: CASSLSAGFNQPQHF; CDR3nt: TGTGCCAGCAGTTTAAGCGCAGGTTTTAATCAGCCCCAGCATTTT
j_gene: TRBJ2-2; d_gene: TRBD1; abundance: -; v_gene: TRBV2; CDR3aa: CASSGGQGFGRNTGELFF; CDR3nt: TGTGCCAGCAGTGGAGGACAGGGCTTCGGTAGGAACACCGGGGAGCTGTTTTTT
j_gene: TRBJ1-5; d_gene: -; abundance: -; v_gene: TRBV6-1; CDR3aa: CASTTGRDAYQPQHF; CDR3nt: TGTGCCAGCACCACCGGCCGGGACGCTTATCAGCCCCAGCATTTT
j_gene: TRBJ1-3; d_gene: -; abundance: -; v_gene: TRBV4-3; CDR3aa: CASSQELLVLGNTIYF; CDR3nt: TGCGCCAGCAGCCAAGAGTTGTTAGTACTTGGAAACACCATATATTTT
j_gene: TRBJ2-7; d_gene: TRBD1; abundance: -; v_gene: TRBV27; CDR3aa: CASSLTGGPNEQYF; CDR3nt: TGTGCCAGCAGCTTGACAGGGGGCCCTAACGAGCAGTACTTC
j_gene: TRBJ2-1; d_gene: TRBD1; abundance: -; v_gene: TRBV5-6; CDR3aa: CASSFTGDSGNEQFF; CDR3nt: TGTGCCAGCAGCTTTACAGGGGATTCGGGAAATGAGCAGTTCTTC
j_gene: TRBJ2-5; d_gene: TRBD2; abundance: -; v_gene: TRBV11-2; CDR3aa: CASSLAQTSGAETQYF; CDR3nt: TGTGCCAGCAGCTTAGCGCAGACTAGCGGGGCAGAGACCCAGTACTTC
j_gene: TRBJ1-2; d_gene: TRBD1; abundance: -; v_gene: TRBV6-5; CDR3aa: CASSSSGGYGYTF; CDR3nt: TGTGCCAGCAGCTCGTCAGGGGGATATGGCTACACCTTC